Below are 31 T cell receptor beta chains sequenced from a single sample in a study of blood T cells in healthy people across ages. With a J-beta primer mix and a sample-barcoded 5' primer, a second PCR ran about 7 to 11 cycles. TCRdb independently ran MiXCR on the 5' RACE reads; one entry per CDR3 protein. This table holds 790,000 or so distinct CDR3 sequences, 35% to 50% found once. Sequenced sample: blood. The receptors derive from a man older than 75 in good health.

The CDR3 nucleotides are TGTGCCAGCAGCCTGATCGGAACAGCCGAGCAGTACTTC. Translating it yields CASSLIGTAEQYF. The V call is TRBV12-3 or TRBV12-4, the J call TRBJ2-4; D gene ambiguous. The end of the DNA fits TRBJ2-7 better, so the J call may be wrong. The CDR3 has 13 amino acids.

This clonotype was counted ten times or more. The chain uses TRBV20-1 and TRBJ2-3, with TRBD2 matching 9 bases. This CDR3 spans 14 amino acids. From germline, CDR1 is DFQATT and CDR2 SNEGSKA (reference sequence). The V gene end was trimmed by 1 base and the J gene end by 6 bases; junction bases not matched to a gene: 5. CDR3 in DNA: TGCAGTGCTAGAGTCCTAGCGGGGACTGATACGCAGTATTTT. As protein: CSARVLAGTDTQYF.

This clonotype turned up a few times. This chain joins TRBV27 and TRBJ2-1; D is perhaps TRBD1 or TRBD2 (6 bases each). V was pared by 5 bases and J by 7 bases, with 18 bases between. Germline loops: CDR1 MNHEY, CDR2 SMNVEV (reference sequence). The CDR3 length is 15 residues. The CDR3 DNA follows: TGTGCCAGCAGTCTTGGGGAGGAAGGGACAAATGAGCAGTTCTTC. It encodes CASSLGEEGTNEQFF.

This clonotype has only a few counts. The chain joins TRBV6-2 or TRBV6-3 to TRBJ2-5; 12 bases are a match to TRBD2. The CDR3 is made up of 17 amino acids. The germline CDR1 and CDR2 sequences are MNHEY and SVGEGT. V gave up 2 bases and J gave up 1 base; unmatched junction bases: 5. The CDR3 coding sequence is TGTGCCAGCAGTTACACCACGGGACTAGCGGGCCAAGAGACCCAGTACTTC. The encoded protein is CASSYTTGLAGQETQYF.

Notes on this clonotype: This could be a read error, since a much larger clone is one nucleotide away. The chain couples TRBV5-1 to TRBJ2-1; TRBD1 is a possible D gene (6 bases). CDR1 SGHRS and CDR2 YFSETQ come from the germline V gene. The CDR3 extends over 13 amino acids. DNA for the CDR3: TGCGCCAGCAGCTCCACAGGGTACAAGGAGCAGTTCTTC. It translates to CASSSTGYKEQFF.

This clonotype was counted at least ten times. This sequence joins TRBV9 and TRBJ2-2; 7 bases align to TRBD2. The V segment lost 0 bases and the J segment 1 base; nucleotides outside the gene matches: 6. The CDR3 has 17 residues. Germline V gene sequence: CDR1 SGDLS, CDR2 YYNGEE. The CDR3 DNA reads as TGTGCCAGCAGCGTAGGCGGGCTAGCGGAGAACACCGGGGAGCTGTTTTTT. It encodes CASSVGGLAENTGELFF.

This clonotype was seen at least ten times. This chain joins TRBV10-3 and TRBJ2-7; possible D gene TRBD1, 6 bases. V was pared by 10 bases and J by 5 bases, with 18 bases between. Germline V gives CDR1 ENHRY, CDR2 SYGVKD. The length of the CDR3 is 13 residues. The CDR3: CATRGPVLDEQYF. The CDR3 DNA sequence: TGTGCCACCAGGGGACCCGTCTTAGACGAGCAGTACTTC.

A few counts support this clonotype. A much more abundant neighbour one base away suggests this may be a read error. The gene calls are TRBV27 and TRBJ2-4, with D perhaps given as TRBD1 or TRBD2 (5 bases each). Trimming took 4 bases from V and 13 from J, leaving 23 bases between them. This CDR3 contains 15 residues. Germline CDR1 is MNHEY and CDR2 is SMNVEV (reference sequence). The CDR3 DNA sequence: TGTGCCAGCAGTTCTGCTCGGGACCTCGCCAGGGAGCAGTACTTC. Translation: CASSSARDLAREQYF.

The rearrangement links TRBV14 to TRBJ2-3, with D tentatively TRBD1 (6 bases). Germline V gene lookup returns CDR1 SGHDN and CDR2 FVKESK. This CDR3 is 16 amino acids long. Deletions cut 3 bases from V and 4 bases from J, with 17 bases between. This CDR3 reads CASSHFATGSADTQYF. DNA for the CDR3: TGTGCCAGCAGCCATTTCGCGACAGGCTCAGCAGATACGCAGTATTTT.

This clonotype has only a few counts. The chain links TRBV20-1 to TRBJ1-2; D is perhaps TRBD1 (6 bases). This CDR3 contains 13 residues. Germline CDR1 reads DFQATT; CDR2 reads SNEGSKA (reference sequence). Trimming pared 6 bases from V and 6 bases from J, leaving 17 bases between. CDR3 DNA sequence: TGCAGTGCCACCAGGACAGTTTTACATGGCTACACCTTC. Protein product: CSATRTVLHGYTF.

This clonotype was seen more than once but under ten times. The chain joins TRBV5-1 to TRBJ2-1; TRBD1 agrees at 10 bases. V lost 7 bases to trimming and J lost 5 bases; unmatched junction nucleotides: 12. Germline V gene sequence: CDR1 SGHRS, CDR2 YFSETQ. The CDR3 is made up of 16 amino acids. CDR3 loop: CASEFTGTGVNNEQFF. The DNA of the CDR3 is TGCGCCAGCGAATTCACCGGGACAGGGGTTAACAATGAGCAGTTCTTC.

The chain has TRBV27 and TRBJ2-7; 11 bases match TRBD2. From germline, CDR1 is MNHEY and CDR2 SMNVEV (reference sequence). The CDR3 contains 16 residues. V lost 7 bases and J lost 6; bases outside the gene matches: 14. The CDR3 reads CASKDGSLLAGGEQYF. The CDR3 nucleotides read TGTGCCAGCAAAGATGGGAGTTTGCTAGCGGGAGGCGAGCAGTACTTC.

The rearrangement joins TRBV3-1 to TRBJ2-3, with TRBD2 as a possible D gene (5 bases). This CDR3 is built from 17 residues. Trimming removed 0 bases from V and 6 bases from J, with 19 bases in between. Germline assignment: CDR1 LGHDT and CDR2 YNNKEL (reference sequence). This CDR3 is CASSQDLRTLIPDTQYF. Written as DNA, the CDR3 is TGTGCCAGCAGCCAAGATTTGAGGACTCTCATCCCCGATACGCAGTATTTT.

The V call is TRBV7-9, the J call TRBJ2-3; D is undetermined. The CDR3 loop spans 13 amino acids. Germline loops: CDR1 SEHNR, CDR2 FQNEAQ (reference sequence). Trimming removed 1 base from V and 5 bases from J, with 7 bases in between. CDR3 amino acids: CASSLEWLDTQYF. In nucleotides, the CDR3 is TGTGCCAGCAGCTTAGAGTGGCTAGATACGCAGTATTTT.

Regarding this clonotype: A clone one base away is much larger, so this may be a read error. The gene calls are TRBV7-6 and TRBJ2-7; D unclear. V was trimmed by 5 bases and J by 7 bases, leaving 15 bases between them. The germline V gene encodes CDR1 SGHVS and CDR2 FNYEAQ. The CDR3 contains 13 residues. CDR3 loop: CASSRIDANEQYF. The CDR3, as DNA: TGTGCCAGCAGCAGGATAGACGCCAATGAGCAGTACTTC.

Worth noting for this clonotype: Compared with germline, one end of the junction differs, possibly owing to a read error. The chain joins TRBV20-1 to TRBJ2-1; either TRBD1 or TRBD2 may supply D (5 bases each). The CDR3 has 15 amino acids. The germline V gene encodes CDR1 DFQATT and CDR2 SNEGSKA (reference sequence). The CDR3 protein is CSARSSEGRYNELFF. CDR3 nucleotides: TGCAGTGCTAGGTCCAGCGAGGGACGTTACAATGAGCTGTTCTTC.

The CDR3 sequence is CASSLVDRGSHYEQYF. CDR3 nucleotides: TGTGCCAGCAGCTTAGTGGACAGGGGTTCGCACTACGAGCAGTACTTC. The chain employs TRBV13 and TRBJ2-7, with TRBD1 matching over 9 bases. From germline, CDR1 is PRHDT and CDR2 FYEKMQ (reference sequence). The CDR3 totals 16 residues. J lost 3 bases, V lost 1 base, and 7 bases had no gene match.

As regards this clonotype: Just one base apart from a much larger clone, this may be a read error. CDR3 residues: CASSPYGGNEQYF. CDR3 nucleotide sequence: TGTGCCAGCAGCCCCTATGGGGGTAATGAGCAGTACTTC. The rearrangement links TRBV7-2 to TRBJ2-5; D may correspond to TRBD1 or TRBD2 (5 bases each). The V gene lost 5 bases and the J gene lost 11 bases, with 18 bases spanning the gap. Germline assignment: CDR1 SGHTA and CDR2 FQGNSA. The CDR3 is 13 residues long.

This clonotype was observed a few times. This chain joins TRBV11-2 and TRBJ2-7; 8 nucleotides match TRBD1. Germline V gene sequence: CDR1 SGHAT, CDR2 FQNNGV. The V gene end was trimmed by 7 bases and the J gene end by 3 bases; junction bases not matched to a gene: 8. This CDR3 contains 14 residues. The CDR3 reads CASTRTGGDYEQYF. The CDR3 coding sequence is TGTGCCAGCACCCGCACAGGGGGAGACTACGAGCAGTACTTC.

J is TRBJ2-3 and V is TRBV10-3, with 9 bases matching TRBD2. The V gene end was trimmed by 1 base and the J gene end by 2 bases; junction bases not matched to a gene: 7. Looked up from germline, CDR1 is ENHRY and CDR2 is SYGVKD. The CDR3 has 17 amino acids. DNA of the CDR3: TGTGCCATCAGTGAGTTTGCTAGCGGGACCCTCACAGATACGCAGTATTTT. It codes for CAISEFASGTLTDTQYF.

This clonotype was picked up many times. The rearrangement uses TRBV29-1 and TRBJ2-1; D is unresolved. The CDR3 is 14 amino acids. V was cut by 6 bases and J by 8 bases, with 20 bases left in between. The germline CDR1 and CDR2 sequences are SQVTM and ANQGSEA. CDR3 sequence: CSVGPVLRVDEQFF. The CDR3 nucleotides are TGCAGCGTCGGCCCCGTCCTTCGGGTCGATGAGCAGTTCTTC.

CDR3 protein: CSARATGNTDTQYF. DNA for the CDR3: TGCAGTGCTAGAGCGACAGGGAATACGGATACGCAGTATTTT. The V gene is TRBV20-1, the J gene TRBJ2-3, with 7 bases aligning to TRBD1. V lost 1 base to trimming and J lost 6 bases; unmatched junction nucleotides: 7. This CDR3 spans 14 amino acids. Germline assignment: CDR1 DFQATT and CDR2 SNEGSKA (reference sequence).

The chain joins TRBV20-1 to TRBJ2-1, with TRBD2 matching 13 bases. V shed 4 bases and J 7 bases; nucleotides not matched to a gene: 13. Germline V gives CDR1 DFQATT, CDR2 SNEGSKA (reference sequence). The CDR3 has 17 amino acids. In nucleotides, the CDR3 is TGCAGTGCTACCGGGACAACTACTAGCGGGAGGGCAAATGAGCAGTTCTTC. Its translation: CSATGTTTSGRANEQFF.

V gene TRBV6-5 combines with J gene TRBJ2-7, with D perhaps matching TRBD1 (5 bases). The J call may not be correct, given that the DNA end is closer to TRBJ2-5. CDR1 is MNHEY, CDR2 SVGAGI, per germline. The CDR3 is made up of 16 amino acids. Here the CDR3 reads CASSYSWAGFGETQYF. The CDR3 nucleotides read TGTGCCAGCAGTTACTCATGGGCAGGGTTCGGAGAGACCCAGTACTTC.

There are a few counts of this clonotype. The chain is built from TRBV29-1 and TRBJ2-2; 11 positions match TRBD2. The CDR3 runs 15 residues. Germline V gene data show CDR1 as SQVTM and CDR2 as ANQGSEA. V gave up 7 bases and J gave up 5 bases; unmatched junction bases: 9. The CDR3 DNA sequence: TGCAGCGCCGGGACTAGCGGAGGGGGGACCGGGGAGCTGTTTTTT. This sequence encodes CSAGTSGGGTGELFF.

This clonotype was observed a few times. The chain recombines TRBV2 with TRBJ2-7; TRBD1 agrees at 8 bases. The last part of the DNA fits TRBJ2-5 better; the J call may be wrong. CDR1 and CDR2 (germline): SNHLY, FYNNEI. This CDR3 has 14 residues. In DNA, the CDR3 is TGTGCCAGCAGTGCTAACAGGGGGATGGAGACCCAGTACTTC. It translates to CASSANRGMETQYF.

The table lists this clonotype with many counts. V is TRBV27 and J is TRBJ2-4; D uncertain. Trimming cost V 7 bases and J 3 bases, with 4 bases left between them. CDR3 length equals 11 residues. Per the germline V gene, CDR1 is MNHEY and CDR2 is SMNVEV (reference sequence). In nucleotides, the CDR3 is TGTGCCAGCAAGGACAAAAACATTCAGTACTTC. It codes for CASKDKNIQYF.

DNA for the CDR3: TGTGCCAGCTCATCACAGACCACTTTGAACACTGAAGCTTTCTTT. It encodes CASSSQTTLNTEAFF. V gene TRBV18 combines with J gene TRBJ1-1; no clear D. V lost 5 bases, J lost 0 bases, and 13 bases lay in between. This CDR3 spans 15 amino acids. The germline V gene encodes CDR1 KGHSH and CDR2 LQKENI.

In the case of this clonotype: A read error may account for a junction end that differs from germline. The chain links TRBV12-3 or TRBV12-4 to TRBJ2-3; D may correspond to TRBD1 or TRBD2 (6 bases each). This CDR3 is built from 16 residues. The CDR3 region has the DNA TGTGCCAGCAGTTTACGGGAGACAGGTATAGTAGATATGCAGTATTTT. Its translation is CASSLRETGIVDMQYF.

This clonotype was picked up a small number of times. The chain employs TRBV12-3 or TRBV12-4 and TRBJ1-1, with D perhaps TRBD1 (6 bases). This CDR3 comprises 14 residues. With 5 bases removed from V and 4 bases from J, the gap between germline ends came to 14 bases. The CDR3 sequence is CASSDRRTLTEAFF. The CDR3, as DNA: TGTGCCAGCAGTGACAGGAGAACCCTCACTGAAGCTTTCTTT.

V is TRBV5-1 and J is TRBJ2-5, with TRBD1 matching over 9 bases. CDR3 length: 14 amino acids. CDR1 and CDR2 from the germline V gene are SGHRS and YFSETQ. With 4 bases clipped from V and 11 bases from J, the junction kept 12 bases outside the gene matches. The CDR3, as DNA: TGCGCCAGCAGCCCCGGACAGGGGATAGAGGAGCAGTACTTC. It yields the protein CASSPGQGIEEQYF.